These 18 T cell receptor beta chains were sequenced from one sample in a study of blood T cell repertoires in COVID-19. Only in-frame clones appear in the TCRdb table, and some are missing; sequencing was by immunoSEQ multiplex PCR. In the table there are over 30,000 clones, roughly 90% of which are singletons. The sample was peripheral blood. Receptors were obtained from a human donor with active COVID-19. The donor label of this sample is uncertain.

The gene calls are TRBV6-5 and TRBJ1-2; no clear D gene. Germline CDR1 reads MNHEY; CDR2 reads SVGAGI. The CDR3 consists of 12 residues. The V end lost 8 bases, the J end lost 7 bases, and 14 bases lay between the germline ends. The CDR3 nucleotides are TGTGCCAGCGTTATTTTGTCCGGTGGCTACACCTTC. It is translated as CASVILSGGYTF.

The chain couples TRBV2 to TRBJ2-1; 8 nucleotides align to TRBD1. The germline CDR1 and CDR2 sequences are SNHLY and FYNNEI. Losses at the gene ends were 3 bases for V and 6 bases for J; bases not matched to a gene: 7. The CDR3 has 15 amino acids. Here the CDR3 reads CASSDGRGRLNEQFF. DNA of the CDR3: TGTGCCAGCAGTGACGGCAGGGGGCGTCTCAATGAGCAGTTCTTC.

The chain employs TRBV5-4 and TRBJ1-3, with D perhaps matching TRBD1 (6 bases). This CDR3 has 15 residues. Per the germline V gene, CDR1 is SGHNT and CDR2 is YYREEE (reference sequence). With 3 bases removed from V and 7 bases from J, the gap between germline ends came to 17 bases. CDR3 protein: CASSYAPGQMNTIYF. DNA of the CDR3: TGTGCCAGCAGCTACGCCCCGGGACAAATGAACACCATATATTTT.

The chain links TRBV19 to TRBJ1-1, with 10 bases aligning to TRBD1. The CDR3 is 17 residues long. J was trimmed by 0 bases and V by 7 bases; bases with no gene match: 11. Germline values: CDR1 LNHDA, CDR2 SQIVND (reference sequence). The CDR3 nucleotides read TGTGCCAGTAACATGCCGACCGACAGGGGGCTGAACACTGAAGCTTTCTTT. It encodes CASNMPTDRGLNTEAFF.

The J gene is TRBJ2-5, the V gene TRBV5-1; the D is unclear. The CDR3 covers 13 residues. CDR1 SGHRS and CDR2 YFSETQ come from the germline V gene. V lost 2 bases to trimming and J lost 3 bases, with 8 bases between them. CDR3 protein: CASSFNNKETQYF. The CDR3 bases are TGCGCCAGCAGCTTTAATAATAAAGAGACCCAGTACTTC. The full variable domain, with the rest looked up from reference TRBV5-1 and TRBJ2-5, is KAGVTQTPRYLIKTRGQQVTLSCSPISGHRSVSWYQQTPGQGLQFLFEYFSETQRNKGNFPGRFSGRQFSNSRSEMNVSTLELGDSALYLCASSFNNKETQYFGPGTRLLVL.

The chain links TRBV6-5 to TRBJ1-1, with D possibly TRBD1 on 6 matching bases. Germline CDR1 MNHEY, CDR2 SVGAGI. The CDR3 is made up of 14 amino acids. Trimming removed 2 bases from V and 3 bases from J, with 10 bases in between. CDR3 loop: CASSYRAGDTEAFF. The CDR3 DNA sequence: TGTGCCAGCAGTTACCGGGCAGGGGACACTGAAGCTTTCTTT.

The V call is TRBV5-1, the J call TRBJ2-7, with TRBD2 identical over 7 bases. This CDR3 has 14 residues. CDR1 and CDR2 (germline): SGHRS, YFSETQ. V trimming: 3 bases; J trimming: 4 bases; junction bases outside the gene matches: 7. CDR3 bases: TGCGCCAGCAGCTCCGGGACGGGGGGATACGAGCAGTACTTC. Translating it yields CASSSGTGGYEQYF.

The chain employs TRBV2 and TRBJ2-7; D is perhaps TRBD2 (6 bases). V lost 4 bases and J 6 bases, leaving 13 bases between the germline ends. Per germline, CDR1 SNHLY and CDR2 FYNNEI. The CDR3 is made up of 13 amino acids. CDR3 bases: TGTGCCAGCAGTGTAGTTGGGGGAGGCGAGCAGTACTTC. Its protein product is CASSVVGGGEQYF. The whole variable domain, filled in from reference TRBV2 and TRBJ2-7, reads EPEVTQTPSHQVTQMGQEVILRCVPISNHLYFYWYRQILGQKVEFLVSFYNNEISEKSEIFDDQFSVERPDGSNFTLKIRSTKLEDSAMYFCASSVVGGGEQYFGPGTRLTVT.

This chain connects TRBV6-6 to TRBJ1-4, with D possibly matching TRBD1 (6 bases). The germline V gene has CDR1 MNHNY and CDR2 SVGAGI (reference sequence). This CDR3 has 11 amino acids. The V gene lost 6 bases and the J gene lost 7 bases, with 6 bases spanning the gap. The CDR3 here is CASRGGEKLFF. CDR3 nucleotides: TGTGCCAGCAGAGGGGGTGAAAAACTGTTTTTT.

This clone was seen only once. This chain joins TRBV6-2 or TRBV6-3 and TRBJ2-5, with unresolved D. Between the trimmed V and J ends, which lost 3 bases and 0 bases, there was a span of 8 bases. From germline, CDR1 is MNHEY and CDR2 SVGEGT. The CDR3 extends over 14 amino acids. CDR3 in DNA: TGTGCCAGCAGTTATTTTTCTAACCAAGAGACCCAGTACTTC. Translated: CASSYFSNQETQYF.

The chain employs TRBV10-3 and TRBJ1-2; TRBD1 matches at 9 bases. V shed 6 bases, J shed 8 bases, and the junction held 4 bases outside the gene matches. This CDR3 has 12 amino acids. Germline loops: CDR1 ENHRY, CDR2 SYGVKD. The CDR3 DNA reads as TGTGCCATCAGCTGGGACAGGGCAGGCTACACCTTC. Translated: CAISWDRAGYTF.

V and J are TRBV11-1 and TRBJ2-5; 13 nucleotides align to TRBD2. The CDR3 loop spans 16 amino acids. The V segment lost 5 bases and the J segment 5 bases; nucleotides outside the gene matches: 8. Germline CDR1 reads SGHAT; CDR2 reads FQDESV (reference sequence). The CDR3 nucleotides read TGTGCCAGCAGCGTACTAGCGGGGGGGCCCCGGGAGACCCAGTACTTC. Translated, it gives CASSVLAGGPRETQYF.

The sample holds one count of this clone. The chain recombines TRBV7-2 with TRBJ2-3; tentatively, D is TRBD2 (7 bases). The ends were cut back, 5 bases at V and 7 bases at J, with 16 bases in the middle. Germline CDR1 SGHTA, CDR2 FQGNSA. The CDR3 has 14 amino acids. The CDR3 sequence: CASSGGGPRNTQYF. The CDR3 DNA is TGTGCCAGCAGCGGCGGGGGCCCTAGGAATACGCAGTATTTT.

The V call is TRBV7-9, the J call TRBJ2-2; no firm D call. There are 11 residues in the CDR3. V was trimmed by 5 bases and J by 7 bases, leaving 5 bases between them. Germline V lookup: CDR1 SEHNR, CDR2 FQNEAQ (reference sequence). CDR3 region: CASSPIGELFF. CDR3 nucleotides: TGTGCCAGCAGCCCCATCGGGGAGCTGTTTTTT.

The chain employs TRBV9 and TRBJ1-1; a weak D match, TRBD1 (5 bases). This CDR3 has 15 residues. Germline V gene sequence: CDR1 SGDLS, CDR2 YYNGEE. The ends were cut back, 2 bases at V and 0 bases at J, with 11 bases in the middle. CDR3 amino acids: CASSVVSGMNTEAFF. DNA for the CDR3: TGTGCCAGCAGCGTGGTGTCAGGGATGAACACTGAAGCTTTCTTT.

This chain links TRBV7-3 with TRBJ2-3, with 8 bases fitting TRBD2. The CDR3 contains 15 residues. Looked up from germline, CDR1 is SGHTA and CDR2 is FQGTGA. J gave up 1 base and V 4 bases, and 4 bases lay outside the gene matches. CDR3 bases: TGTGCCAGCAGCTCCGGGGGGGCCGGCACAGATACGCAGTATTTT. This encodes CASSSGGAGTDTQYF.

This CDR3 reads CASSEDRVETQYF. DNA for the CDR3: TGTGCCAGCAGTGAGGACAGGGTGGAGACCCAGTACTTC. This chain links TRBV2 with TRBJ2-5; 8 positions match TRBD1. The CDR3 has 13 amino acids. Trimming at V came to 3 bases and at J to 5 bases, leaving 2 bases not matched to a gene. Germline-derived CDR1 and CDR2 are SNHLY and FYNNEI.

The rearrangement uses TRBV20-1 and TRBJ1-2; TRBD1 is a possible D gene (5 bases). Per the germline V gene, CDR1 is DFQATT and CDR2 is SNEGSKA (reference sequence). Trimming took 6 bases from V and 3 from J, leaving 8 bases between them. The CDR3 is 11 residues long. The CDR3 DNA sequence: TGCAGTGCCCCAGGGTACTATGGCTACACCTTC. Translating gives CSAPGYYGYTF.